This T cell receptor (beta chain) was found in a study of shared clonotypes between healthy human individuals. The CDR3 runs 12 residues. V was clipped by 3 bases and J by 0 bases, with 6 bases between them. Germline V gives CDR1 SQVTM, CDR2 ANQGSEA. Naive-designated CD8 cells lacked CD45RO, were positively enriched for CCR7, and omitted terminally differentiated effector memory CD45RA+ cells. The study ran the assay at deep level. Assay used: immunoSEQ multiplex PCR; TCRdb lists only in-frame clones, some missing. The data contain around 650,000 clones, about 96% of them singletons. The sequence came from a woman aged 25 to 45 in good health. The specimen sequenced was naive CD8+ T cells sorted from blood. The J gene is TRBJ2-7, the V gene TRBV29-1; the D gene is possibly TRBD2 (5 bases). CDR3 sequence (DNA): TGCAGCGTTGACGGGGACTCCTACGAGCAGTACTTC. Translated, it gives CSVDGDSYEQYF.